Each of the 10 T cell receptor beta chains below was sequenced from the same sample in a study of T cells in localized non-small cell lung cancer. Sequencing was performed with immunoSEQ multiplex PCR; in TCRdb, only in-frame clones are kept and a portion is missing. The sample records fewer than 3,500 clones, about 27% being singletons. The sequencing used lung tumor tissue, collected before any cancer treatment. These receptors were obtained from a woman aged 40-69 years with stage I lung adenocarcinoma.

The chain combines TRBV28 with TRBJ1-2; TRBD1 agrees at 7 bases. The V gene's germline CDR1 is MDHEN and CDR2 SYDVKM. Trimming took 3 bases from V and 7 from J; bases not matched to a gene: 5. This CDR3 is 13 amino acids long. Written as DNA, the CDR3 is TGTGCCAGCAGTTTTGGACAGGCTGCTGGCTACACCTTC. Protein sequence: CASSFGQAAGYTF.

There are a few counts of this clone. The chain employs TRBV6-8 and TRBJ2-1; TRBD1 aligns across 8 bases. Per germline, CDR1 MNHGY and CDR2 SAAAGT. The CDR3 length is 14 residues. V dropped 10 bases and J dropped 9; count of bases not matched to a gene: 14. The CDR3 coding sequence is TGTGCCACCGCAAGAGGGACAGGAGTGGGTGAGCAGTTCTTC. Its protein is CATARGTGVGEQFF.

The chain uses TRBV19 and TRBJ1-5, with a tentative D call TRBD1 (6 bases). The CDR3 covers 17 residues. Between the trimmed V and J ends, which lost 1 base and 7 bases, there was a span of 20 bases. Germline CDR1 is LNHDA and CDR2 is SQIVND (reference sequence). The CDR3 bases are TGTGCCAGTAGTATAGCTTTAAGGGGGGCGGTACACCAGCCCCAGCATTTT. Its protein product is CASSIALRGAVHQPQHF.

This clone counts as medium-sized. The genes are TRBV9 and TRBJ1-5, with D hard to call. Trimming left V 5 bases short and J 6 bases short, with 18 bases between. Germline lookup yields CDR1 SGDLS and CDR2 YYNGEE. The CDR3 runs to 15 residues. CDR3 nucleotides: TGTGCCAGCAGTGATGGCACCTCAAGGGTTCAGCCCCAGCATTTT. Its translation: CASSDGTSRVQPQHF.

This clone was detected a few times. The chain carries TRBV7-5 and TRBJ1-1; the D call TRBD1 from the table was never checked on the DNA. TRBV7-5 has pseudogene status. The length of the CDR3 is 14 residues. The CDR3, as DNA: TGTGCCAGCAGCTTAGAGCAGGGGCTCACTGAAGCTTTCTTT. This sequence encodes CASSLEQGLTEAFF.

The rearrangement links TRBV30 to TRBJ2-3; D is unresolved. Germline CDR1 reads GTSNPN; CDR2 reads SVGIG (reference sequence). The CDR3 has 13 residues. V was cut by 3 bases and J by 2 bases, with 9 bases left in between. CDR3 bases: TGTGCCTGGAGCAGAACCCTCACAGATACGCAGTATTTT. It translates to CAWSRTLTDTQYF.

The sample holds a few counts of this clone. This sequence joins TRBV30 and TRBJ2-7; TRBD2 agrees at 11 bases. Germline V gene data show CDR1 as GTSNPN and CDR2 as SVGIG (reference sequence). The CDR3 runs to 15 residues. Trimming removed 8 bases from V and 9 bases from J; junction bases left unmatched: 18. The CDR3 DNA reads as TGTGCCAGACTTCAGACTAGCGGGAAAAGGAAGGGGCAGTACTTC. It codes for CARLQTSGKRKGQYF.

This clone was detected a few times. DNA for the CDR3: TGTGCCAGCAGCCGGGAGTTACTACCCCTCAACGAGCAGTACTTC. Translated: CASSRELLPLNEQYF. The J gene is TRBJ2-7, the V gene TRBV14; D may be TRBD2 (5 bases). The CDR3 contains 15 residues. Trimming pared 4 bases from V and 5 bases from J, leaving 18 bases between. Germline lookup yields CDR1 SGHDN and CDR2 FVKESK.

This clone has a handful of counts. V and J are TRBV11-3 and TRBJ2-3; unclear D gene. The germline V gene encodes CDR1 SGHNT and CDR2 YENEEA. CDR3 length: 14 residues. V was pared by 3 bases and J by 0 bases, with 7 bases between. The chain's CDR3 is CASSLVASTDTQYF. In DNA, the CDR3 is TGTGCCAGCAGCTTGGTGGCTAGCACAGATACGCAGTATTTT.

The rearrangement uses TRBV18 and TRBJ1-3; D ambiguous. The germline V gene has CDR1 KGHSH and CDR2 LQKENI. This CDR3 spans 15 amino acids. V was pared by 2 bases and J by 4 bases, with 12 bases between. The CDR3 sequence is CASSPGLNKGNTIYF. For the CDR3, the DNA is TGTGCCAGCTCACCAGGACTTAACAAAGGAAACACCATATATTTT.